This T cell receptor (beta chain) was observed in a study of blood T cell repertoires in COVID-19. Background on the study: In each case, the material was cDNA or gDNA derived from T cells, B-cell-depleted T cells, or PBMCs.

The authors' processing: How many nucleated cells were present was estimated from reference gene primer amplification. Repertoires were generated with immunoSEQ multiplex PCR, while TCRdb's copy carries only in-frame clones and drops some. For V, J and clone size, that table is used; D and trimming come from the DNA. In the table there are roughly 200,000 clones, more than 75% of which are singletons. This CDR3 has 13 amino acids. Trimming shortened V by 4 bases and J by 6 bases, and 12 bases separated the two germline ends. Germline V gives CDR1 SGHTA, CDR2 FQGNSA. J is TRBJ1-2 and V is TRBV7-2; perhaps TRBD1 as D (6 bases). This clonotype was sampled from a man aged 60 to 69 with acute or convalescent COVID-19. The material sequenced was peripheral blood. The CDR3 DNA reads as TGTGCCAGCAGCTCCTATACAGGGAATGGCTACACCTTC. It translates to CASSSYTGNGYTF.